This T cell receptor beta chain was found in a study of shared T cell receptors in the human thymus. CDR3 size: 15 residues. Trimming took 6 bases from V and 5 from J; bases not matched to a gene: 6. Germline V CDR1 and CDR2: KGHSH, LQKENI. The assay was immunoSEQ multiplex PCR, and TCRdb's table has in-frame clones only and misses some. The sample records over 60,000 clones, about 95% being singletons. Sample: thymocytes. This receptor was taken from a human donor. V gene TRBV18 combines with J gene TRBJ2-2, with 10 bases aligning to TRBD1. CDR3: CASSTDRGRTGELFF. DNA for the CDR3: TGTGCCAGCTCCACGGACAGGGGGAGAACCGGGGAGCTGTTTTTT. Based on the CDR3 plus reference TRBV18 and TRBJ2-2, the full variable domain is NAGVMQNPRHLVRRRGQEARLRCSPMKGHSHVYWYRQLPEEGLKFMVYLQKENIIDESGMPKERFSAEFPKEGPSILRIQQVVRGDSAAYFCASSTDRGRTGELFFGEGSRLTVL.